The entry that follows covers one T cell receptor (beta chain) sequence. How the authors handled the data: Amplification of reference gene primers provided the estimated nucleated cell counts. Only in-frame clones appear in the TCRdb table, and some are missing; sequencing was by immunoSEQ multiplex PCR. The V and J calls and clone size are taken from that table; D and trimming were inferred from the DNA. Counted here are around 150,000 clones, about 92% occurring once; the ten biggest clones make up less than 2%. The CDR3 is made up of 13 amino acids. Germline CDR1 and CDR2: MNHEY and SVGAGI. V was pared by 6 bases and J by 1 base, with 9 bases between. This record comes from a study of blood T cell repertoires in COVID-19. Whole-study context: Samples taken during acute and convalescent COVID-19 were collected in the United States, Italy and Spain. PBMCs, B-cell-depleted T cells, or T cells provided the cDNA or gDNA that made up the material.

Enrolment of Seattle patients took place during active infection, and they were followed longitudinally. Sequenced input: peripheral blood. The V gene is TRBV6-5, the J gene TRBJ1-2; D is unresolved. The source is an older woman with COVID-19, enrolled during active disease. The CDR3 loop reads CASSRNSNYGYTF. In DNA form, the CDR3 reads TGTGCCAGCAGCAGAAACAGTAACTATGGCTACACCTTC.